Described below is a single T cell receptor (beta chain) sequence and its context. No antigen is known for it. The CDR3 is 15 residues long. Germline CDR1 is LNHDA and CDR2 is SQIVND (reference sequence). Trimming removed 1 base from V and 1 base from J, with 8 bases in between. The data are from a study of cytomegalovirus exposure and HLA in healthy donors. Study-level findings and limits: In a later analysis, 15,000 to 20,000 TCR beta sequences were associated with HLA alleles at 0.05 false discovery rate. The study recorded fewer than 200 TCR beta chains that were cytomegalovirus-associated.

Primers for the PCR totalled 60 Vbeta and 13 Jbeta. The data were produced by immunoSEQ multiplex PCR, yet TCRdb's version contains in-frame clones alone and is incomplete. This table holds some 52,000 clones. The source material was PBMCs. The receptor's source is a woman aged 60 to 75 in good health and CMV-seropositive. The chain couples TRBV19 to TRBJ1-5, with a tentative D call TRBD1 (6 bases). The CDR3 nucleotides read TGTGCCAGTAGTATAGGCAGGGGAAGCAATCAGCCCCAGCATTTT. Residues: CASSIGRGSNQPQHF.